The present entry profiles one T cell receptor beta chain with its context. Trimming pared 0 bases from V and 4 bases from J, leaving 11 bases between. Per the germline V gene, CDR1 is SGHDT and CDR2 is YYEEEE. The CDR3 has 15 amino acids. Survey-level immunoSEQ sequencing profiled the TCR beta repertoire. Repertoires were generated with immunoSEQ multiplex PCR, while TCRdb's copy carries only in-frame clones and drops some. Of under 55,000 clones in the sample, approximately 93% were seen once. Input material: PBMCs. This rearrangement joins TRBV5-6 to TRBJ1-5, with a weak D call TRBD1 (6 bases). The TCR originated in a man aged 35-49 years with rheumatoid arthritis. The CDR3 region has the DNA TGTGCCAGCAGCTTGGCGGGGGGCCTAAATCAGCCCCAGCATTTT. It yields the protein CASSLAGGLNQPQHF.